Following are 11 T cell receptor beta chains from one sample sequenced in a study of blood T cell repertoires in COVID-19. Assay used: immunoSEQ multiplex PCR; TCRdb lists only in-frame clones, some missing. Altogether roughly 200,000 clones are present, less than 90% being singletons, with the ten largest covering roughly a tenth. The sample consisted of peripheral blood. Source of these receptors: an elderly woman with COVID-19, enrolled during active disease.

This chain links TRBV6-6 with TRBJ1-1; tentative D call: TRBD1 (6 bases). The V gene lost 2 bases and the J gene lost 0 bases, with 7 bases spanning the gap. Germline assignment: CDR1 MNHNY and CDR2 SVGAGI (reference sequence). The CDR3 contains 14 residues. CDR3 region: CASSYGTLNTEAFF. The CDR3 bases are TGTGCCAGCAGTTACGGGACACTGAACACTGAAGCTTTCTTT.

The chain couples TRBV5-1 to TRBJ2-5; D not certain. With 4 bases removed from V and 4 bases from J, the gap between germline ends came to 14 bases. This CDR3 has 14 amino acids. From germline, CDR1 is SGHRS and CDR2 YFSETQ. The CDR3 here is CASSPMGVGETQYF. The CDR3 coding sequence is TGCGCCAGCAGCCCGATGGGCGTAGGAGAGACCCAGTACTTC.

This chain joins TRBV18 and TRBJ1-3; D ambiguous. The CDR3 has 14 amino acids. Between the trimmed V and J ends, which lost 0 bases and 4 bases, there was a span of 7 bases. Germline lookup yields CDR1 KGHSH and CDR2 LQKENI. CDR3 protein: CASSPPENGNTIYF. DNA of the CDR3: TGTGCCAGCTCACCACCGGAGAACGGAAACACCATATATTTT.

The chain recombines TRBV15 with TRBJ1-3; D gene uncertain. The germline V gene has CDR1 LNHNV and CDR2 YYDKDF (reference sequence). V lost 1 base to trimming and J lost 4 bases, with 5 bases between them. The CDR3 covers 13 residues. The CDR3 protein is CATSRGEGNTIYF. The CDR3 nucleotides read TGTGCCACCAGCAGAGGAGAAGGAAACACCATATATTTT. Combining the CDR3 with reference TRBV15 and TRBJ1-3 gives the whole variable domain DAMVIQNPRYQVTQFGKPVTLSCSQTLNHNVMYWYQQKSSQAPKLLFHYYDKDFNNEADTPDNFQSRRPNTSFCFLDIRSPGLGDTAMYLCATSRGEGNTIYFGEGSWLTVV.

This chain uses TRBV4-3 with TRBJ1-6, with D possibly TRBD1 on 5 matching bases. Trimming cost V 1 base and J 9 bases, with 16 bases left between them. In germline, CDR1 is LGHNA, CDR2 YSLEER. The CDR3 covers 16 residues. This CDR3 is CASSQVITGRGSPLHF. DNA for the CDR3: TGCGCCAGCAGCCAAGTAATCACGGGGCGGGGTTCACCCCTCCACTTT.

This sequence joins TRBV4-1 and TRBJ2-3; D remains unclear. The CDR3 sequence is 16 residues long. The V end was cut by 0 bases, the J end by 3 bases, with 13 bases between. From germline, CDR1 is MGHRA and CDR2 YSYEKL. As DNA, the CDR3 is TGCGCCAGCAGCCAAGATGAGTCGCAGGTTACAGATACGCAGTATTTT. Residues: CASSQDESQVTDTQYF.

The chain is built from TRBV10-3 and TRBJ2-3, with D possibly TRBD2 on 6 matching bases. The CDR3 is made up of 13 amino acids. Per germline, CDR1 ENHRY and CDR2 SYGVKD. The ends were cut back, 4 bases at V and 3 bases at J, with 8 bases in the middle. The CDR3 bases are TGTGCCATCAGTGGGGGGGAAACAGATACGCAGTATTTT. Translating gives CAISGGETDTQYF.

This clone was picked up one time. The chain combines TRBV5-1 with TRBJ2-3; 11 bases agree with TRBD2. The germline CDR1 and CDR2 sequences are SGHRS and YFSETQ. V lost 4 bases and J lost 6; bases outside the gene matches: 4. CDR3 size: 14 residues. CDR3 DNA sequence: TGCGCCAGCAGCCGACTAGCGGGACGCGATACGCAGTATTTT. Amino acid sequence: CASSRLAGRDTQYF.

The chain recombines TRBV7-6 with TRBJ2-1; TRBD2 matches at 14 bases. The germline V gene encodes CDR1 SGHVS and CDR2 FNYEAQ. This CDR3 region has 18 residues. The V and J ends lost 5 bases and 4 bases, in that order; junction bases with no gene match: 10. The chain's CDR3 is CASSPRLGTSGGYNEQFF. CDR3 nucleotide sequence: TGTGCCAGCAGCCCCCGACTGGGGACTAGCGGGGGTTACAATGAGCAGTTCTTC.

This rearrangement joins TRBV5-4 to TRBJ1-4; 9 positions agree with TRBD1. The germline V gene has CDR1 SGHNT and CDR2 YYREEE (reference sequence). This CDR3 contains 17 residues. Trimming at V came to 0 bases and at J to 2 bases, leaving 5 bases not matched to a gene. CDR3 protein: CASSLGGQGITNEKLFF. In DNA form, the CDR3 reads TGTGCCAGCAGCTTGGGGGGACAGGGAATTACTAATGAAAAACTGTTTTTT.

The rearrangement joins TRBV7-9 to TRBJ2-3; D possibly corresponds to TRBD2 (6 bases). There are 13 residues in the CDR3. V was cut by 1 base and J by 8 bases, with 10 bases left in between. Germline lookup yields CDR1 SEHNR and CDR2 FQNEAQ (reference sequence). CDR3 in DNA: TGTGCCAGCAGCTTAGTGGAGGGGCGTACGCAGTATTTT. Translated, it gives CASSLVEGRTQYF.